This T cell receptor beta chain is drawn from a study of cytomegalovirus exposure and HLA in healthy donors. Findings and caveats of the study: In a later analysis, an Asian-associated ancestry cluster reportedly showed fewer N-insertions than the roughly 730-donor mean. It emerged from a later analysis that several of the most significant clusters appeared to be linked to common viral pathogens.

This clone was seen a few times. The antigen is not known. PCR was performed using 60 Vbeta and 13 Jbeta primers. Sequencing was performed with immunoSEQ multiplex PCR; in TCRdb, only in-frame clones are kept and a portion is missing. The sample has around 160,000 clones; 79% are singletons. The donors (healthy individuals) were bone marrow donors. This CDR3 contains 14 residues. The TCR sequence derives from a woman between 40 and 50 years old in good health and CMV-seropositive. The sequencing input was PBMCs. This sequence joins TRBV21-1 and TRBJ2-5; the DNA was not compared with TRBD2, the D call given in the table. TRBV21-1 is deemed a pseudogene. The CDR3 DNA sequence: TGTGCCAGCAGCGGGGAGGGGAACCAAGAGACCCAGTACTTC. Translating it yields CASSGEGNQETQYF.